This T cell receptor (beta chain) was identified during a study of blood T cell repertoires in COVID-19. Study-wide background: Sources were T cells, B-cell-depleted T cells, or PBMCs; the material itself was cDNA or gDNA.

Points on this clone: The junction differs from germline at one of its ends, possibly a read error.

How the authors handled the data: For nucleated cells, counts were estimated from reference gene primer amplification. Method: immunoSEQ multiplex PCR; TCRdb's copy keeps in-frame clones and lacks some. V and J calls and clone size are those listed in that table; D and trimming were worked out from the DNA. The sample contains some 370,000 clones, 83% of which appear only once. This clonotype was sampled from a woman in her forties or fifties who had recovered from COVID-19. Sequenced: PBMCs or T cells enriched from blood (not recorded which).

DNA of the CDR3: TGTGCCACCAGTTCTAGCGGGAGTAACAATGAGCAGTTCTTC. Translated: CATSSSGSNNEQFF. This chain joins TRBV6-1 and TRBJ2-1; 10 bases are shared with TRBD2. Germline lookup yields CDR1 MNHNS and CDR2 SASEGT. CDR3 length: 14 amino acids.